One and the same sample provided the 30 T cell receptor beta chains below, sequenced in a study of PD-1 blockade in classical Hodgkin lymphoma. Each and every patient relapsed after autologous stem cell transplantation, and patients got differing brentuximab vedotin exposure. Measured with immunoSEQ multiplex PCR; TCRdb has only the in-frame clones, and not every one. The table shows 20,000 to 30,000 clones, with 60% to 80% occurring only once. The sequencing used peripheral blood mononuclear cells (PBMCs), collected at baseline. All receptors derive from a human donor with classical Hodgkin lymphoma.

CDR3 nucleotides: TGTGCCAGCCGAAAAACAGGGCTCAGCACAGATACGCAGTATTTT. Amino acid sequence: CASRKTGLSTDTQYF. The chain employs TRBV2 and TRBJ2-3, with D perhaps TRBD1 (6 bases). V was trimmed by 8 bases and J by 0 bases, leaving 15 bases between them. The CDR3 runs 15 residues. CDR1 SNHLY and CDR2 FYNNEI come from the germline V gene.

The chain carries TRBV7-8 and TRBJ2-7; 7 bases are a match to TRBD2. V lost 6 bases and J lost 0; bases outside the gene matches: 11. This CDR3 spans 16 amino acids. Germline V gives CDR1 SGHVS, CDR2 FQNEAQ. The CDR3 region has the DNA TGTGCCAGCAGGCCTCGTAGCGGGTCCATCTCCTACGAGCAGTACTTC. Translation: CASRPRSGSISYEQYF.

The gene calls are TRBV7-3 and TRBJ2-3, with D unclear. Trimming cost V 5 bases and J 7 bases, with 13 bases left between them. Germline lookup yields CDR1 SGHTA and CDR2 FQGTGA. This CDR3 region has 13 residues. This CDR3 reads CASSLPPQYTQYF. The CDR3 region has the DNA TGTGCCAGCAGCCTTCCCCCACAGTATACGCAGTATTTT.

This clone occurred once. The rearrangement joins TRBV6-6 to TRBJ1-1, with TRBD1 as a possible D gene (6 bases). CDR3 size: 13 residues. Trimming cost V 8 bases and J 1 base, with 11 bases left between them. CDR1 and CDR2 from the germline V gene are MNHNY and SVGAGI (reference sequence). CDR3 loop: CASQDRPNTEAFF. CDR3 coding DNA: TGTGCCAGCCAGGACAGACCGAACACTGAAGCTTTCTTT.

The J gene is TRBJ2-7, the V gene TRBV14; perhaps TRBD2 as D (5 bases). Trimming took 4 bases from V and 2 from J, leaving 12 bases between them. The germline V gene has CDR1 SGHDN and CDR2 FVKESK. The CDR3 is made up of 14 amino acids. CDR3 sequence reads: CASSPRERTYEQYF. CDR3 nucleotides: TGTGCCAGCAGCCCCCGTGAGCGGACCTACGAGCAGTACTTC.

The chain couples TRBV5-4 to TRBJ2-3, with 11 nucleotides matching TRBD2. From germline, CDR1 is SGHNT and CDR2 YYREEE (reference sequence). V shed 3 bases, J shed 3 bases, and the junction held 9 bases outside the gene matches. The CDR3 contains 17 residues. CDR3 loop: CASSSNSGGVFTDTQYF. In DNA, the CDR3 is TGTGCCAGCAGCTCAAATAGCGGGGGGGTATTTACAGATACGCAGTATTTT.

The V and J genes are TRBV6-5 and TRBJ2-7, with 7 bases fitting TRBD1. With 2 bases clipped from V and 5 bases from J, the junction kept 9 bases outside the gene matches. Germline CDR1 reads MNHEY; CDR2 reads SVGAGI. The CDR3 is made up of 15 amino acids. The CDR3 region is CASSYADRVADEQYF. The CDR3 DNA reads TGTGCCAGCAGTTACGCCGACAGGGTTGCGGACGAGCAGTACTTC.

This clone has only a few counts. The chain employs TRBV4-1 and TRBJ1-2; TRBD1 is a possible D gene (5 bases). Germline loops: CDR1 MGHRA, CDR2 YSYEKL. The CDR3 contains 16 residues. Trimming shortened V by 0 bases and J by 0 bases, and 11 bases separated the two germline ends. CDR3: CASSQDGQGSNYGYTF. The CDR3 DNA sequence: TGCGCCAGCAGCCAAGATGGCCAGGGCTCTAACTATGGCTACACCTTC.

V gene TRBV7-8 combines with J gene TRBJ2-7, with D uncertain. This CDR3 is built from 13 residues. Germline CDR1 and CDR2: SGHVS and FQNEAQ. V shed 1 base and J shed 3 bases, with 7 bases lying between them. The chain's CDR3 is CASSLGQLYEQYF. The CDR3 coding sequence is TGTGCCAGCAGCTTAGGCCAGCTCTACGAGCAGTACTTC.

This clone is medium-sized in the sample. The V gene is TRBV4-1, the J gene TRBJ2-7, with 7 bases matching TRBD2. Trimming took 4 bases from V and 5 from J; bases not matched to a gene: 11. CDR3 length: 15 residues. Germline V gene lookup returns CDR1 MGHRA and CDR2 YSYEKL. The CDR3 DNA sequence: TGCGCCAGCAGCCGGGGGGGAGGGTCTGTCAACGAGCAGTACTTC. It codes for CASSRGGGSVNEQYF.

This clone rates as medium-sized. The chain employs TRBV2 and TRBJ2-7, with TRBD1 identical over 10 bases. V lost 3 bases, J lost 1 base, and 6 bases stayed unmatched. The CDR3 has 16 residues. CDR1 is SNHLY, CDR2 FYNNEI, per germline. The CDR3: CASSDPGQGSSYEQYF. CDR3 nucleotides: TGTGCCAGCAGTGACCCGGGACAGGGGAGTTCCTACGAGCAGTACTTC.

This clone was counted a single time. J is TRBJ2-5 and V is TRBV28, with TRBD1 matching over 9 bases. The CDR3 totals 15 residues. The junction had 6 bases not matched to a gene; V was cut back by 2 bases and J by 5 bases. Germline V gene data show CDR1 as MDHEN and CDR2 as SYDVKM. CDR3 residues: CASSLTTGGRETQYF. The CDR3 nucleotides are TGTGCCAGCAGTTTAACGACAGGGGGGAGGGAGACCCAGTACTTC. Filled out from reference TRBV28 and TRBJ2-5, the complete variable domain reads DVKVTQSSRYLVKRTGEKVFLECVQDMDHENMFWYRQDPGLGLRLIYFSYDVKMKEKGDIPEGYSVSREKKERFSLILESASTNQTSMYLCASSLTTGGRETQYFGPGTRLLVL.

The V and J genes are TRBV5-4 and TRBJ1-1; maybe TRBD1 (5 bases). The length of the CDR3 is 15 residues. Between the trimmed V and J ends, which lost 3 bases and 1 base, there was a span of 13 bases. The V gene's germline CDR1 is SGHNT and CDR2 YYREEE (reference sequence). The CDR3 protein is CASSSARAENTEAFF. The CDR3 region has the DNA TGTGCCAGCAGCTCGGCCAGGGCGGAGAACACTGAAGCTTTCTTT. The full variable domain, with the rest looked up from reference TRBV5-4 and TRBJ1-1, is ETGVTQSPTHLIKTRGQQVTLRCSSQSGHNTVSWYQQALGQGPQFIFQYYREEENGRGNFPPRFSGLQFPNYSSELNVNALELDDSALYLCASSSARAENTEAFFGQGTRLTVV.

This clone is medium-sized. The V and J genes are TRBV7-2 and TRBJ1-2; TRBD1 agrees at 9 bases. The junction had 8 bases not matched to a gene; V was cut back by 1 base and J by 2 bases. This CDR3 has 17 residues. Germline V gene sequence: CDR1 SGHTA, CDR2 FQGNSA. This chain's CDR3 is CASSLGNLGQGNYGYTF. CDR3 nucleotide sequence: TGTGCCAGCAGCTTAGGAAATCTCGGACAGGGGAACTATGGCTACACCTTC.

The J gene is TRBJ1-2, the V gene TRBV5-4; no definite D call. CDR3 length: 14 amino acids. Germline V gene data show CDR1 as SGHNT and CDR2 as YYREEE (reference sequence). The V end lost 0 bases, the J end lost 2 bases, and 8 bases lay between the germline ends. The CDR3 protein is CASSLGAGNYGYTF. CDR3 bases: TGTGCCAGCAGCTTGGGGGCAGGAAACTATGGCTACACCTTC.

The rearrangement joins TRBV10-2 to TRBJ2-7; no clear D. This CDR3 is built from 13 residues. The germline V and J ends were trimmed by 3 bases and 0 bases, with 6 bases remaining between them. Germline assignment: CDR1 WSHSY and CDR2 SAAADI. CDR3 bases: TGCGCCAGCAGTGAAGGCCACTCCTACGAGCAGTACTTC. Translation gives CASSEGHSYEQYF.

This clone turned up a few times. The chain recombines TRBV7-2 with TRBJ1-6; D is unclear. The CDR3 has 13 residues. V was shortened by 5 bases and J by 10 bases, with 12 bases between the two germline ends. The germline V gene encodes CDR1 SGHTA and CDR2 FQGNSA. Here the CDR3 reads CASSPNLISPLHF. Here the CDR3 DNA reads TGTGCCAGCAGCCCTAATTTAATCTCACCCCTCCACTTT.

The chain couples TRBV19 to TRBJ2-2, with TRBD1 matching 8 bases. This CDR3 has 16 amino acids. Per germline, CDR1 LNHDA and CDR2 SQIVND (reference sequence). V was pared by 5 bases and J by 8 bases, with 13 bases of the junction left unmatched. CDR3 sequence: CASSHPRDRLGGELFF. CDR3 coding DNA: TGTGCCAGTAGTCATCCCCGGGACAGGCTGGGGGGGGAGCTGTTTTTT.

J is TRBJ2-1 and V is TRBV4-3; perhaps TRBD1 as D (7 bases). The germline V gene has CDR1 LGHNA and CDR2 YSLEER. V lost 4 bases, J lost 6 bases, and 16 bases lay in between. The CDR3 loop spans 15 amino acids. CDR3 bases: TGCGCCAGCAGCCCTAGACAGGGAGGTGGCAATGAGCAGTTCTTC. Translated, it gives CASSPRQGGGNEQFF.

This chain joins TRBV30 and TRBJ1-1; TRBD1 matches at 8 bases. The CDR3 has 15 residues. Germline-derived CDR1 and CDR2 are GTSNPN and SVGIG (reference sequence). The trim removed 6 bases at V and 5 bases at J, leaving 14 bases unmatched. The CDR3 nucleotides are TGTGCCTGCCACGGACAGGGAAGGAGGGGGACTGAAGCTTTCTTT. This translates into CACHGQGRRGTEAFF.

This clone turned up a few times. This rearrangement joins TRBV7-9 to TRBJ2-3, with D possibly being TRBD1 (6 bases). Germline-derived CDR1 and CDR2 are SEHNR and FQNEAQ (reference sequence). Trimming left V 1 base short and J 0 bases short, with 8 bases between. This CDR3 contains 15 residues. CDR3: CASSLERGSTDTQYF. CDR3 DNA: TGTGCCAGCAGCTTAGAGAGGGGGAGCACAGATACGCAGTATTTT.

CDR3 DNA sequence: TGTGCAAGTCGCTCCCAGCCACCGGGACACCTGATCTTC. Translation gives CASRSQPPGHLIF. This rearrangement joins TRBV12-2 to TRBJ1-2; no check of the table's D call, TRBD1, against the DNA was made. TRBV12-2 is recorded as a pseudogene. The CDR3 length is 13 residues.

The V call is TRBV6-5, the J call TRBJ2-7; D could derive from TRBD1 or TRBD2 (5 bases each). Germline V CDR1 and CDR2: MNHEY, SVGAGI. This CDR3 is 13 amino acids long. With 2 bases removed from V and 2 bases from J, the gap between germline ends came to 7 bases. DNA for the CDR3: TGTGCCAGCAGTTACAGGGGACCCTACGAGCAGTACTTC. Amino acids: CASSYRGPYEQYF.

The gene calls are TRBV5-4 and TRBJ2-7; TRBD2 might be the D (7 bases). Germline CDR1 and CDR2: SGHNT and YYREEE (reference sequence). V lost 0 bases, J lost 6 bases, and 10 bases lay in between. This CDR3 is built from 13 residues. The CDR3 sequence: CASSLGGGTEQYF. The CDR3 region has the DNA TGTGCCAGCAGCTTGGGGGGGGGCACCGAGCAGTACTTC.

V usage is TRBV11-2 and J usage is TRBJ2-4; D gene uncertain. This CDR3 has 16 amino acids. CDR1 is SGHAT and CDR2 is FQNNGV in the germline V gene. The V end lost 5 bases, the J end lost 2 bases, and 16 bases lay between the germline ends. DNA of the CDR3: TGTGCCAGCAGCCAAGGACCGGTGGCCTCCAAAAACATTCAGTACTTC. Its translation: CASSQGPVASKNIQYF.

This clone was seen a handful of times. The V call is TRBV7-3, the J call TRBJ2-3; possible D gene TRBD2, 5 bases. The V end lost 4 bases, the J end lost 1 base, and 12 bases lay between the germline ends. CDR1 SGHTA and CDR2 FQGTGA come from the germline V gene. The CDR3 is 15 amino acids. The CDR3 here is CASSSTGGGTDTQYF. The CDR3 nucleotides read TGTGCCAGCAGCTCCACCGGAGGCGGCACAGATACGCAGTATTTT. The whole variable domain, remainder taken from reference TRBV7-3 and TRBJ2-3, is GAGVSQTPSNKVTEKGKYVELRCDPISGHTALYWYRQSLGQGPEFLIYFQGTGAADDSGLPNDRFFAVRPEGSVSTLKIQRTERGDSAVYLCASSSTGGGTDTQYFGPGTRLTVL.

The chain recombines TRBV29-1 with TRBJ1-2, with D uncertain. The CDR3 loop spans 11 amino acids. CDR1 is SQVTM and CDR2 is ANQGSEA in the germline V gene. With 4 bases removed from V and 5 bases from J, the gap between germline ends came to 8 bases. The CDR3 region is CSVVSGYGYTF. Written as DNA, the CDR3 is TGCAGCGTTGTCAGCGGGTATGGCTACACCTTC. Based on the CDR3 plus reference TRBV29-1 and TRBJ1-2, the full variable domain is SAVISQKPSRDICQRGTSLTIQCQVDSQVTMMFWYRQQPGQSLTLIATANQGSEATYESGFVIDKFPISRPNLTFSTLTVSNMSPEDSSIYLCSVVSGYGYTFGSGTRLTVV.

The chain recombines TRBV4-1 with TRBJ2-5; D is ambiguous. Germline values: CDR1 MGHRA, CDR2 YSYEKL. Trimming pared 1 base from V and 3 bases from J, leaving 12 bases between. The CDR3 sequence is 15 residues long. The CDR3 region is CASSQGVWAEETQYF. DNA for the CDR3: TGCGCCAGCAGCCAAGGGGTATGGGCGGAAGAGACCCAGTACTTC.

This clone occurred a few times. This sequence joins TRBV27 and TRBJ2-7; 11 bases are a match to TRBD2. Germline trimming cut 4 bases from V and 2 bases from J; bases unmatched to any gene: 4. The CDR3 spans 15 residues. The germline V gene has CDR1 MNHEY and CDR2 SMNVEV (reference sequence). The CDR3 spells CASSSHSGGAYEQYF. The DNA of the CDR3 is TGTGCCAGCAGTTCTCATAGCGGGGGGGCCTACGAGCAGTACTTC.

V gene TRBV19 combines with J gene TRBJ2-3; D might be TRBD1 (6 bases). CDR3 length: 13 residues. The V gene's germline CDR1 is LNHDA and CDR2 SQIVND (reference sequence). Deletions cut 6 bases from V and 1 base from J, with 8 bases between. DNA for the CDR3: TGTGCCAGTAGCCAGGGGCGCACAGATACGCAGTATTTT. Translation: CASSQGRTDTQYF. Full variable domain (missing parts from reference TRBV19 and TRBJ2-3): DGGITQSPKYLFRKEGQNVTLSCEQNLNHDAMYWYRQDPGQGLRLIYYSQIVNDFQKGDIAEGYSVSREKKESFPLTVTSAQKNPTAFYLCASSQGRTDTQYFGPGTRLTVL.